This entry concerns a single T cell receptor beta chain. The antigen remains undetermined. Distinct nucleotide sequences in the sample also encode this CDR3. This sample was taken from a study of shared clonotypes between healthy human individuals. Study-level results: Among several donors, roughly 5% of naive CD4 clonotypes were found in common. Compared with memory subsets, naive subsets generally had larger estimated richness.

The length of the CDR3 is 13 residues. Germline loops: CDR1 LNHDA, CDR2 SQIVND (reference sequence). Trimming pared 5 bases from V and 4 bases from J, leaving 11 bases between. The study separated CD4+ cells into CD45RA+ naive and CD45RA-negative memory subsets. Deep was the level used in running the assay. The data were produced by immunoSEQ multiplex PCR, yet TCRdb's version contains in-frame clones alone and is incomplete. The profile shows 2 million to 2.5 million clones, approximately 94% of them singletons. The V call is TRBV19, the J call TRBJ2-5; TRBD1 is a possible D gene (5 bases). Sample: naive CD4+ T cells sorted from blood. As for subset: CD45RA+ positively selected. This TCR derives from a man between 18 and 35 years old in good health. The CDR3 region is CASSPGQGETQYF. The CDR3 coding sequence is TGTGCCAGTAGTCCTGGTCAGGGAGAGACCCAGTACTTC.